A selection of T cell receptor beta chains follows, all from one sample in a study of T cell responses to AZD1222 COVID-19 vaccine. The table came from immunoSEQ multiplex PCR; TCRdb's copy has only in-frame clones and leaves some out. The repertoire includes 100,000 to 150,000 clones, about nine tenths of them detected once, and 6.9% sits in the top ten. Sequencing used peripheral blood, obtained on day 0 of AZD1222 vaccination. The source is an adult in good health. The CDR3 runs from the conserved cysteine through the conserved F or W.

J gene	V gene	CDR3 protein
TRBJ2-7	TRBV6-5	CASRFTRQLSYEQYF
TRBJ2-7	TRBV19	CASSISLLVRGSSYEQYF
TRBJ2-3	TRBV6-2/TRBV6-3	CASSPGQGKLDTQYF
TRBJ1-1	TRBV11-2	CASSGTTNTEAFF
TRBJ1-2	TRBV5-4	CASSLASVALRDGYTF
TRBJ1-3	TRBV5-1	CASSPDALGNTIYF
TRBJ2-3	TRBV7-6	CASSLLLGGSTDTQYF
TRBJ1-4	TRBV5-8	CASSLEGQSSTNEKLFF
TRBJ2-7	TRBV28	CASSLTGYEQYF
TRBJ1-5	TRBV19	CASSTRATDGNQPQHF
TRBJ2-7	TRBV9	CASSPSPERRGGKGYEQYF
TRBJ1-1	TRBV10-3	CATTEGLEAFF
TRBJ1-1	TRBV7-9	CASSGYRNKNTEAFF
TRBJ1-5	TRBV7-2	CASSSNSGGQPQHF
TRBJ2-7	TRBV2	CATHAQTPGRAYF
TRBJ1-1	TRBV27	CASSFAGENTEAFF
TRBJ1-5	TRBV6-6	CASSSNDQPQHF
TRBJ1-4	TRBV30	CAWSIQGAVEKLFF
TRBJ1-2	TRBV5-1	CASSTLTGGVNYGYTF
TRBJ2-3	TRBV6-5	CASSLSSGGTQYF
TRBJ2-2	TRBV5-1	CASSTQLDSNTGELFF
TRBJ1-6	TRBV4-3	CASSQDAIWVNSPLHF
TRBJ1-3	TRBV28	CASSLQPDGNTIYF
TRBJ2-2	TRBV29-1	CSVERTGSTGELFF
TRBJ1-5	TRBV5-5	CASTRTGDSNQPQHF
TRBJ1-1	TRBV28	CASSLSGEGTEAFF
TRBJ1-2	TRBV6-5	CASSYSGLEGYTF
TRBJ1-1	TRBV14	CASSPTGLGAEAFF
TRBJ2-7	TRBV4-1	CASSQTGTGGVEQYF
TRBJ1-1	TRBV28	CASSLAWGRTEAFF
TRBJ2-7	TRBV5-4	CASSRDRGPHEQYF
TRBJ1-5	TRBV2	CASIETGGVGQPQHF
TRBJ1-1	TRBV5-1	CASSLAPGPTEAFF